A selection of T cell receptor beta chains follows, all from one sample in a study of T cells in narcolepsy. The protocol was immunoSEQ multiplex PCR, while the TCRdb copy is restricted to in-frame clones and leaves out a portion. The sample contains tens of thousands of clones, around 74% of which appear only once. Specimen: memory (CD45RA-) CD4+ T cells from blood. All receptors derive from a human donor in good health. Each CDR3 is given with its conserved first and last residue. The order of the fields is V gene, D gene, clone size, J gene, CDR3 DNA, CDR3 protein. A D gene is named only where the DNA matches it firmly. The size entry is marked missing in some rows and otherwise reads once, few, many or a size class.

V: TRBV5-1; D: NA; size: NA; J: TRBJ1-5; DNA: TGCGCCAGCAGCACGGTGCCGGGCAATCAGCCCCAGCATTTT; CDR3: CASSTVPGNQPQHF
V: TRBV7-9; D: NA; size: NA; J: TRBJ2-5; DNA: TGTGCCAGCATCGTAAGCGGTGAGACCCAGTACTTC; CDR3: CASIVSGETQYF
V: TRBV2; D: TRBD1; size: NA; J: TRBJ2-1; DNA: TGTGCCAGCGATGGCGGGACAGGGGACAATGAGCAGTTCTTC; CDR3: CASDGGTGDNEQFF
V: TRBV6-5; D: TRBD1; size: NA; J: TRBJ2-7; DNA: TGTGCCAGCAGTGCCAGGGGGCGCCGGTACTTC; CDR3: CASSARGRRYF
V: TRBV18; D: TRBD1; size: NA; J: TRBJ1-2; DNA: TGTGCCAGCTCACCAATCCAGGGACAGGGTCCTTCCTCCTATGGCTACACCTTC; CDR3: CASSPIQGQGPSSYGYTF
V: TRBV18; D: TRBD1; size: NA; J: TRBJ2-3; DNA: TGTGCCAGCTCACCAGGGACAGGGCACACAGATACGCAGTATTTT; CDR3: CASSPGTGHTDTQYF
V: TRBV2; D: TRBD1; size: NA; J: TRBJ1-5; DNA: TGTGCCAGCAGTGGACAGGGGGACTTAGGGCCCCAGCATTTT; CDR3: CASSGQGDLGPQHF
V: TRBV4-2; D: TRBD1; size: NA; J: TRBJ2-7; DNA: TGTGCCAGCAGCCCCCGGACAGGGGGTAGGAACGAGCAGTACTTC; CDR3: CASSPRTGGRNEQYF
V: TRBV19; D: NA; size: NA; J: TRBJ1-5; DNA: TGTGCCAGTAGTATTGGGAGACAGGCTGGTCATCAGCCCCAGCATTTT; CDR3: CASSIGRQAGHQPQHF
V: TRBV14; D: NA; size: few; J: TRBJ2-1; DNA: TGTGCCAGCAGCCAGGCCCTAGGCTACAATGAGCAGTTCTTC; CDR3: CASSQALGYNEQFF
V: TRBV7-2; D: NA; size: NA; J: TRBJ2-3; DNA: TGTGCCAGCAGCCCCCGACGGGCGGGCACTAGCACAGATACGCAGTATTTT; CDR3: CASSPRRAGTSTDTQYF
V: TRBV5-4; D: NA; size: NA; J: TRBJ2-4; DNA: TGTGCCAGCAGCTTACTGCAGGGCGCATCCAAAAACATTCAGTACTTC; CDR3: CASSLLQGASKNIQYF
V: TRBV29-1; D: NA; size: NA; J: TRBJ2-5; DNA: TGCAGCGCACGGGCCCCTGGGGAGACCCAGTACTTC; CDR3: CSARAPGETQYF
V: TRBV9; D: NA; size: few; J: TRBJ1-1; DNA: TGTGCCAGCGGTGGGGGGTCGGGGGACAACACTGAAGCTTTCTTT; CDR3: CASGGGSGDNTEAFF
V: TRBV28; D: TRBD1; size: NA; J: TRBJ1-5; DNA: TGTGCCAGCAGCTATTTTCCCAGCCGGTACAGGGGGCGACCTAGCAATCAGCCCCAGCATTTT; CDR3: CASSYFPSRYRGRPSNQPQHF
V: TRBV19; D: TRBD1; size: NA; J: TRBJ1-1; DNA: TGTGCCAGTAGACAGGGACAGAGTATCGCGGAAGCTTTCTTT; CDR3: CASRQGQSIAEAFF
V: TRBV7-8; D: TRBD1; size: NA; J: TRBJ1-2; DNA: TGTGCCAGCAGCTTAGCAAGGCCGGGACAGGTCTACACCTTC; CDR3: CASSLARPGQVYTF
V: TRBV7-6; D: NA; size: NA; J: TRBJ1-1; DNA: TGTGCCAGCAGCTTAGTAGGTTCAGGGAGCTATGAGGGCACTGAAGCTTTCTTT; CDR3: CASSLVGSGSYEGTEAFF
V: TRBV5-5; D: NA; size: NA; J: TRBJ1-1; DNA: TGTGCCAGCAGCTTGCAAATGAACACTGAAGCTTTCTTT; CDR3: CASSLQMNTEAFF
V: TRBV10-3; D: NA; size: NA; J: TRBJ2-1; DNA: TGTGCCATCAGTGAAATCAAGGACAATGAGCAGTTCTTC; CDR3: CAISEIKDNEQFF
V: TRBV7-9; D: TRBD2; size: NA; J: TRBJ2-5; DNA: TGTGCCAGCAGCCTAAGGGGACTAGCGGCCCAAGAGACCCAGTACTTC; CDR3: CASSLRGLAAQETQYF
V: TRBV18; D: NA; size: NA; J: TRBJ1-1; DNA: TGTGCCAGCGGCCAGGCAGGGCGGGGAGCAGCTTTCTTT; CDR3: CASGQAGRGAAFF
V: TRBV4-3; D: TRBD2; size: NA; J: TRBJ2-7; DNA: TGCGCCAGCAGCCAAGATGCGGGGGAGACCTACGAGCAGTACTTC; CDR3: CASSQDAGETYEQYF
V: TRBV5-5; D: NA; size: once; J: TRBJ2-7; DNA: TGTGCCAGCAGCTTGGGAGGGGTTAGCTCCTACGAGCAGTACTTC; CDR3: CASSLGGVSSYEQYF
V: TRBV6-5; D: NA; size: NA; J: TRBJ2-5; DNA: TGTGCCAGCTCTAGAACGGGGAAAGAGACCCAGTACTTC; CDR3: CASSRTGKETQYF
V: TRBV6-6; D: NA; size: NA; J: TRBJ1-5; DNA: TGTGCCAGCAGTTACAGGGGCTACGAAAATCAGCCCCAGCATTTT; CDR3: CASSYRGYENQPQHF
V: TRBV30; D: NA; size: few; J: TRBJ2-7; DNA: TGTGCCTGGAGTCAAGACAGCGGAACTTCCTACGAGCAGTACTTC; CDR3: CAWSQDSGTSYEQYF
V: TRBV28; D: NA; size: few; J: TRBJ2-3; DNA: TGTGCCAGCAGTTTCCAGGGTGGCACAGATACGCAGTATTTT; CDR3: CASSFQGGTDTQYF
V: TRBV10-3; D: NA; size: NA; J: TRBJ2-5; DNA: TGTGCCATCAGTGACTCGGAAGGTAGCGGGACCCAGTACTTC; CDR3: CAISDSEGSGTQYF
V: TRBV19; D: NA; size: NA; J: TRBJ2-4; DNA: TGTGCCAGTAGTATCTGGCAGGGCGAAGCCAAAAACATTCAGTACTTC; CDR3: CASSIWQGEAKNIQYF
V: TRBV7-3; D: NA; size: medium-sized; J: TRBJ1-5; DNA: TGTGCCAGCAGCTCATCCAGGGGCCAGCCCCAGCATTTT; CDR3: CASSSSRGQPQHF
V: TRBV7-3; D: NA; size: NA; J: TRBJ2-5; DNA: TGTGCCAGCAGCTTAAGCAGTTGGGAGACCCAGTACTTC; CDR3: CASSLSSWETQYF
V: TRBV28; D: NA; size: once; J: TRBJ1-5; DNA: TGTGCCAGCAGTTCCTCTAGGCCCCAGCATTTT; CDR3: CASSSSRPQHF
V: TRBV7-2; D: NA; size: NA; J: TRBJ2-4; DNA: TGTGCCAGCAGCTTAGATCGGGGAATGGGGAAGTCTCAGTACTTC; CDR3: CASSLDRGMGKSQYF
V: TRBV5-1; D: TRBD2; size: few; J: TRBJ2-1; DNA: TGCGCCAGCAGCTTTGGGGGGGAGAGGTACAATGAGCAGTTCTTC; CDR3: CASSFGGERYNEQFF
V: TRBV7-3; D: NA; size: NA; J: TRBJ2-7; DNA: TGTGCCAGCAGCGCCAGGGCCGAGGGCGAGCAGTACTTC; CDR3: CASSARAEGEQYF
V: TRBV5-1; D: NA; size: few; J: TRBJ2-7; DNA: TGCGCCAGCAGCCTCGGGACTGCCCTCGGGACCTACGAGCAGTACTTC; CDR3: CASSLGTALGTYEQYF
V: TRBV2; D: TRBD2; size: few; J: TRBJ2-3; DNA: TGTGCCAGCAATGAGGGCGGGGGGGATACGCAGTATTTT; CDR3: CASNEGGGDTQYF
V: TRBV11-2; D: TRBD1; size: once; J: TRBJ1-6; DNA: TGTGCCAGCAGGGGGGTCAGGGGGCAATCACCCCTCCACTTT; CDR3: CASRGVRGQSPLHF
V: TRBV18; D: TRBD1; size: NA; J: TRBJ1-1; DNA: TGTGCCAGCTCACCGACAGGGGGAAGGTCAGCGAACACTGAAGCTTTCTTT; CDR3: CASSPTGGRSANTEAFF
V: TRBV29-1; D: NA; size: few; J: TRBJ2-3; DNA: TGCAGCGCCGATGGCAGCGGAACAGATACGCAGTATTTT; CDR3: CSADGSGTDTQYF
V: TRBV6-5; D: TRBD1; size: NA; J: TRBJ1-6; DNA: TGTGCCAGCAGTTACACGGGACAGGGTAATTCACCCCTCCACTTT; CDR3: CASSYTGQGNSPLHF
V: TRBV11-2; D: NA; size: NA; J: TRBJ2-3; DNA: TGTGCCAGCAGCTTAAGACGGACAGATACGCAGTATTTT; CDR3: CASSLRRTDTQYF
V: TRBV7-2; D: NA; size: NA; J: TRBJ2-7; DNA: TGTGCCAGCAGCTTAGCGGGACTGAGTCACTACGAGCAGTACTTC; CDR3: CASSLAGLSHYEQYF
V: TRBV13; D: TRBD2; size: NA; J: TRBJ2-5; DNA: TGTGCCAGCAGCCCCGTCGGGACTAGGAGTGAGACCCAGTACTTC; CDR3: CASSPVGTRSETQYF
V: TRBV6-6; D: NA; size: NA; J: TRBJ2-7; DNA: TGTGCCAGCAGCCCGACCATCTCCTCCTACGAGCAGTACTTC; CDR3: CASSPTISSYEQYF
V: TRBV4-1; D: TRBD2; size: NA; J: TRBJ2-7; DNA: TGCGCCAGCAGCCAATTAACAGCGGGAGTCAAGTACTTC; CDR3: CASSQLTAGVKYF
V: TRBV7-9; D: NA; size: NA; J: TRBJ2-3; DNA: TGTGCCAGCAGCTTAGGGAGTCTAGATACGCAGTATTTT; CDR3: CASSLGSLDTQYF
V: TRBV28; D: TRBD2; size: NA; J: TRBJ2-1; DNA: TGTGCCAGCAGCCCTCCGGGACTAGTAGGAGACAGGCAGTTCTTC; CDR3: CASSPPGLVGDRQFF
V: TRBV5-4; D: NA; size: NA; J: TRBJ2-7; DNA: TGTGCCAGCAGCTTGGTACGAAACGAGCAGTACTTC; CDR3: CASSLVRNEQYF
V: TRBV2; D: NA; size: few; J: TRBJ1-1; DNA: TGTGCCACCACCCAGGCAGAGAACACTGAAGCTTTCTTT; CDR3: CATTQAENTEAFF
V: TRBV5-1; D: NA; size: NA; J: TRBJ2-7; DNA: TGCGCCAGCAGCCCGGGATCAACGCCTCCCTACGAGCAGTACTTC; CDR3: CASSPGSTPPYEQYF
V: TRBV7-9; D: TRBD1; size: few; J: TRBJ1-1; DNA: TGTGCCAGCAGCTTAGAGGGGACAGGGGTGAACACTGAAGCTTTCTTT; CDR3: CASSLEGTGVNTEAFF